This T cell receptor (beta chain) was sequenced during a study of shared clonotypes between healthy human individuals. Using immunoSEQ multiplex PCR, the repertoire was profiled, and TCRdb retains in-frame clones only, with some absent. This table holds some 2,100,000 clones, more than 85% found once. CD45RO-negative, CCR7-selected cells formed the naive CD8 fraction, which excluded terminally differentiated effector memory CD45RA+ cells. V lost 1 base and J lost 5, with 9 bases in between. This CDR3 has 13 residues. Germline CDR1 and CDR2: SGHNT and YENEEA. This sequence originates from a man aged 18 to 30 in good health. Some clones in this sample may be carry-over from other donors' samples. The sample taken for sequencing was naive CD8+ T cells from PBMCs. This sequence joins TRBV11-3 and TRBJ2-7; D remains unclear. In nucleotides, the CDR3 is TGTGCCAGCAGCTTAGCCCTCCGCCACGAGCAGTACTTC. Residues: CASSLALRHEQYF.